The rows below give T cell receptor beta chains drawn from one sample of a study of blood T cell repertoires in COVID-19. Here immunoSEQ multiplex PCR was the method, and the copy in TCRdb shows in-frame clones only, minus some. This sample has 150,000 to 190,000 clones, with approximately 84% found just once. Sequenced: peripheral blood. The source of these receptors is a woman aged 60 to 75 with COVID-19, enrolled during active disease. Each CDR3 is given without its conserved first and last residue. A D gene is named only where the DNA matches it firmly.

v_call	cdr3_length	d_call	j_call	cdr3_aa
TRBV3-1/TRBV3-2	13	TRBD1	TRBJ1-2	ASRQTGRTNYGYT
TRBV5-1	11	-	TRBJ2-7	ASSLRNSYEQY
TRBV27	15	-	TRBJ2-4	ASSLYGGGRSQNIQY
TRBV5-1	12	-	TRBJ1-3	ASSPPGTGNTIY
TRBV11-3	12	-	TRBJ2-3	ASSLGGNTDTQY
TRBV5-5	14	-	TRBJ1-3	ASSLREGSSGNTIY
TRBV27	14	TRBD2	TRBJ2-5	ASSSLTSGYQETQY
TRBV3-1/TRBV3-2	13	-	TRBJ1-5	ASSQGFTRSQPQH
TRBV18	14	-	TRBJ1-2	ASSPFQGISVSGYT
TRBV4-1	12	TRBD1	TRBJ1-1	ASSHAGGITEAF
TRBV27	15	TRBD2	TRBJ2-3	ASSRGGLARRTDTQY
TRBV15	12	TRBD2	TRBJ2-7	ATSTTRLASEQY
TRBV30	13	-	TRBJ1-1	AWGSRGWMNTEAF
TRBV3-1/TRBV3-2	12	TRBD1	TRBJ1-2	ASSHGQGAYGYT
TRBV5-4	14	-	TRBJ2-1	ASSSSASGSYNEQF
TRBV7-9	12	-	TRBJ1-5	ASSLGGAGQPQH
TRBV6-4	13	TRBD1	TRBJ2-1	ASSRDRGTYNEQF
TRBV6-5	13	-	TRBJ1-3	ASRGRGLRGNTIY
TRBV5-1	12	-	TRBJ1-1	ASSGGRTANEAF
TRBV9	13	TRBD1	TRBJ1-6	ASSASGTGGSPLH
TRBV9	11	-	TRBJ1-5	ASSDGGYQPQH
TRBV29-1	11	TRBD1	TRBJ1-2	SVSRGTALDYT
TRBV5-5	14	TRBD1	TRBJ1-2	ASSLARDSANYGYT
TRBV7-9	13	-	TRBJ1-3	ASSWEGLAGNTIY
TRBV7-9	13	-	TRBJ1-6	ASSLGRQVDSPLH
TRBV6-1	13	-	TRBJ1-1	ASSDGAGPNTEAF
TRBV2	11	-	TRBJ1-2	ASSELGGSGYT
TRBV7-3	13	-	TRBJ2-1	ASSLTRSSYNEQF
TRBV10-3	10	TRBD1	TRBJ1-5	AISTGGQPQH
TRBV29-1	10	TRBD1	TRBJ1-2	SVDRGIGGYT
TRBV6-5	12	-	TRBJ1-2	ASSLGGLTYGYT
TRBV29-1	10	-	TRBJ1-2	SVVGADYGYT
TRBV10-3	11	-	TRBJ2-3	AMRTGLTDTQY
TRBV10-1	11	-	TRBJ1-1	ASSRSQGTEAF
TRBV27	14	TRBD2	TRBJ2-1	ASSETSGRAYNEQF
TRBV5-1	11	TRBD1	TRBJ2-7	ASSPGQGNEQY
TRBV4-1	11	-	TRBJ1-1	ASCLSGNTEAF